Described below is a single TCR beta chain sequence and its context. These data are taken from a study of blood T cell repertoires in COVID-19. The authors' processing: Reference gene primer amplification yielded estimated nucleated cell counts. Measured with immunoSEQ multiplex PCR; TCRdb has only the in-frame clones, and not every one. The V and J calls and clone size were taken over from that table, and D and trimming were inferred from the DNA. The table has roughly 220,000 clones, roughly 75% seen once; the top ten hold 4.5% to 7%. Per germline, CDR1 ENHRY and CDR2 SYGVKD. The CDR3 consists of 15 residues. V lost 0 bases, J lost 6 bases, and 2 bases stayed unmatched.

Sequences were obtained from peripheral blood. The TCR sequence derives from a woman in her seventies with acute or convalescent COVID-19. The rearrangement uses TRBV10-3 and TRBJ2-1; TRBD1 matches 10 bases. The CDR3 region is CAISESGTGVNEQFF. CDR3 coding DNA: TGTGCCATCAGTGAGTCGGGGACAGGGGTCAATGAGCAGTTCTTC.